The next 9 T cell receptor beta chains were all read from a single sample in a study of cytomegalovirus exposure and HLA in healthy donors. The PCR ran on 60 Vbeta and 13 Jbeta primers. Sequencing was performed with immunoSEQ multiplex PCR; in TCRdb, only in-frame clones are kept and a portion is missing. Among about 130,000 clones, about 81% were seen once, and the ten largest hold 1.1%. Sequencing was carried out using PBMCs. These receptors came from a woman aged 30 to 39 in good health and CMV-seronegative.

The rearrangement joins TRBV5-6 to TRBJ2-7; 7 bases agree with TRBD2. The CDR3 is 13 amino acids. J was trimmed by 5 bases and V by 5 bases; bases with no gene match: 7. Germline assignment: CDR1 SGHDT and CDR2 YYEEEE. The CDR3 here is CASSMAGVDEQYF. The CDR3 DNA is TGTGCCAGCAGTATGGCGGGAGTTGACGAGCAGTACTTC.

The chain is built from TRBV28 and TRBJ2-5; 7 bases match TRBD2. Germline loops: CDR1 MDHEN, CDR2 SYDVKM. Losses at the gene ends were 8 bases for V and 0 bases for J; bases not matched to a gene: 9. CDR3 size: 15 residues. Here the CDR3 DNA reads TGTGCCAGCCTTTCGGCTAGCGGAGACCAAGAGACCCAGTACTTC. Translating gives CASLSASGDQETQYF.

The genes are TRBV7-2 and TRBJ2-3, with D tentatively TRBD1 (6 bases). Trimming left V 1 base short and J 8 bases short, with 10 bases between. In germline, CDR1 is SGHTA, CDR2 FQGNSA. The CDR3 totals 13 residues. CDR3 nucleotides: TGTGCCAGCAGCTTAGGGGGGCAGGGTACGCAGTATTTT. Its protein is CASSLGGQGTQYF. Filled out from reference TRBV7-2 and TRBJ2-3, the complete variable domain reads GAGVSQSPSNKVTEKGKDVELRCDPISGHTALYWYRQSLGQGLEFLIYFQGNSAPDKSGLPSDRFSAERTGGSVSTLTIQRTQQEDSAVYLCASSLGGQGTQYFGPGTRLTVL.

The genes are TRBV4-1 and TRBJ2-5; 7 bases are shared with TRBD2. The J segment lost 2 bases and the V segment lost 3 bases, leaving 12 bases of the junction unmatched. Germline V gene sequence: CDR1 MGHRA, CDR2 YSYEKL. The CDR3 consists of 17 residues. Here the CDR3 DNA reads TGCGCCAGCAGCCATGGGGTAGGGCTAGCGGAGCAAGAGACCCAGTACTTC. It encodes CASSHGVGLAEQETQYF.

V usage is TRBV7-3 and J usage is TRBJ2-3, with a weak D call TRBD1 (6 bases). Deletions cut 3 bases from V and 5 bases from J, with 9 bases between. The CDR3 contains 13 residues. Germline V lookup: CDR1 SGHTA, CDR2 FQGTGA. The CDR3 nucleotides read TGTGCCAGCAGCTTTGGGGGCGTAGATACGCAGTATTTT. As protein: CASSFGGVDTQYF.

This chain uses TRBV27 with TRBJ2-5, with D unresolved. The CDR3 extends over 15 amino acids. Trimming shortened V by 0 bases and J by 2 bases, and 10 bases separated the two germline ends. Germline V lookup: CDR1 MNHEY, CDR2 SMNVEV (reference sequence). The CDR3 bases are TGTGCCAGCAGTTTATCCGCCAACTCTCAAGAGACCCAGTACTTC. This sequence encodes CASSLSANSQETQYF.

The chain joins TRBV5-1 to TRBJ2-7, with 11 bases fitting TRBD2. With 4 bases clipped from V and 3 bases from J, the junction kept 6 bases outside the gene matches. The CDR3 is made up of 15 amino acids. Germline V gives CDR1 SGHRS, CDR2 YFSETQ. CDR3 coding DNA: TGCGCCAGCAGCACTGTAGCGGGAGGGCTCTACGAGCAGTACTTC. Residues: CASSTVAGGLYEQYF.

The CDR3 is CASSLGGSGNTIYF. The DNA of the CDR3 is TGTGCCAGCAGCCTAGGGGGCTCTGGAAACACCATATATTTT. The chain combines TRBV6-5 with TRBJ1-3; the D gene is possibly TRBD1 (6 bases). Trimming removed 6 bases at V and 0 bases at J, with 9 bases between. This CDR3 region has 14 residues. Per the germline V gene, CDR1 is MNHEY and CDR2 is SVGAGI.

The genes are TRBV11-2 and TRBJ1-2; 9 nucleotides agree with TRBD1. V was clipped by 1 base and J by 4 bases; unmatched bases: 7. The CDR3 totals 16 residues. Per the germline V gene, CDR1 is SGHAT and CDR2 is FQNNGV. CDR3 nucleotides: TGTGCCAGCAGCTTAGGGGACAGGGAGGGTAGCTATGGCTACACCTTC. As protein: CASSLGDREGSYGYTF.